These 6 T cell receptor beta chains were all obtained from the same sample, sequenced in a study of OX40 agonist ivuxolimab in advanced cancers. Here immunoSEQ multiplex PCR was the method, and the copy in TCRdb shows in-frame clones only, minus some. The sample has 60,000 or so clones, nearly 85% seen once. Here the sequenced sample was CD4+ or CD8+ T cells sorted from blood, taken in a trial of the OX40 agonist ivuxolimab. The receptors originated from an adult with an advanced solid tumor such as melanoma, head and neck, liver or kidney cancer.

The V gene is TRBV4-1, the J gene TRBJ2-1; 13 bases line up with TRBD2. Trimming removed 2 bases from V and 8 bases from J; junction bases left unmatched: 15. The CDR3 loop spans 19 amino acids. The germline V gene encodes CDR1 MGHRA and CDR2 YSYEKL. CDR3 protein: CASSQRGSPLAGGMDEQFF. The CDR3, as DNA: TGCGCCAGCAGCCAAAGGGGATCTCCACTAGCGGGAGGGATGGATGAGCAGTTCTTC.

The chain employs TRBV10-3 and TRBJ2-1; 10 nucleotides agree with TRBD1. With V trimmed by 7 bases and J by 6 bases, 3 bases remained unmatched. The CDR3 totals 13 residues. CDR1 ENHRY and CDR2 SYGVKD come from the germline V gene. As DNA, the CDR3 is TGTGCCATCAACCGGGACAGGGGCAATGAGCAGTTCTTC. Translated, it gives CAINRDRGNEQFF.

The chain employs TRBV30 and TRBJ2-6; D ambiguous. The germline CDR1 and CDR2 sequences are GTSNPN and SVGIG (reference sequence). This CDR3 comprises 15 residues. Trimming took off 1 base at V and 3 bases at J, with 10 bases between the two ends. CDR3 sequence (DNA): TGTGCCTGGAGTGGGGGTAGAGGTGGGGCCAACGTCCTGACTTTC. Protein sequence: CAWSGGRGGANVLTF.

This chain joins TRBV5-4 and TRBJ2-1, with 7 positions matching TRBD2. Germline V gives CDR1 SGHNT, CDR2 YYREEE (reference sequence). Trimming at V came to 4 bases and at J to 3 bases, leaving 10 bases not matched to a gene. CDR3 length: 16 amino acids. The CDR3: CASSPLGLADYNEQFF. The CDR3 nucleotides read TGTGCCAGCAGCCCCTTGGGGCTAGCGGACTACAATGAGCAGTTCTTC.

CDR3 in amino acids: CASSTPLGGEGAFF. CDR3 DNA: TGCGCCAGCAGCACCCCACTGGGGGGCGAAGGCGCTTTCTTT. The rearrangement links TRBV5-1 to TRBJ1-1; D might be TRBD1 (6 bases). CDR1 and CDR2 (germline): SGHRS, YFSETQ. The CDR3 runs 14 residues. Trimming removed 4 bases from V and 11 bases from J, with 21 bases in between.

J is TRBJ2-1 and V is TRBV5-1; D ambiguous. V lost 4 bases and J lost 2, with 10 bases in between. The CDR3 covers 14 residues. Germline CDR1 and CDR2: SGHRS and YFSETQ. This CDR3 reads CASSLTQTYNEQFF. CDR3 DNA: TGCGCCAGCAGCCTCACACAGACCTACAATGAGCAGTTCTTC.